The 2 T cell receptor beta chains reported below all come from one sample, sequenced in a study of blood T cells in healthy people across ages (dated by TCRdb to about 2015). Library creation used 5' RACE. The instrument given in TCRdb is Illumina HiSeq 2500. The second PCR ran for roughly 7 to 11 cycles and used a J-beta primer mix along with a sample-barcoded 5' primer. TCRdb trimmed the raw reads at Q25, called clones with MiXCR and kept productive beta chains. Duplicate CDR3 protein sequences are folded into a single record with the most common DNA and genes. This sample comprises about 900,000 distinct CDR3 sequences, 62% of them detected only once. About 27% of the sample goes to the ten largest clones. The sequencing input was blood. The receptors derive from a man younger than 45 in good health.

The rearrangement links TRBV20-1 to TRBJ2-3, with 12 bases identical to TRBD1. With V trimmed by 8 bases and J by 6 bases, 6 bases remained unmatched. The CDR3 length is 13 residues. The germline CDR1 and CDR2 sequences are DFQATT and SNEGSKA (reference sequence). Written as DNA, the CDR3 is TGCAGTCCCGGGACAGGGGGCAGGGATACGCAGTATTTT. It specifies CSPGTGGRDTQYF.

V is TRBV3-1 and J is TRBJ2-7, with 7 bases that match TRBD1. This CDR3 has 16 amino acids. With 4 bases clipped from V and 1 base from J, the junction kept 10 bases outside the gene matches. In germline, CDR1 is LGHDT, CDR2 YNNKEL (reference sequence). CDR3 DNA: TGTGCCAGCAGCCCCACAGGGGAATCCTTATCCTACGAGCAGTACTTC. As protein: CASSPTGESLSYEQYF.